Presented here are 22 T cell receptor beta chains from one specimen sequenced in a study of shared clonotypes between healthy human individuals. Measured with immunoSEQ multiplex PCR; TCRdb has only the in-frame clones, and not every one. The sample gives about a million clones, around three quarters of which show up once; 0.89% is in the top ten. Source material: memory CD4+ T cells from PBMCs. The subset denotes: CD45RA-negative fraction. These receptors came from a man between 18 and 35 years old in good health. Some clones in this sample may be carry-over from other donors' samples.

This clone appeared a few times. This chain uses TRBV5-6 with TRBJ2-7, with D possibly being TRBD1 (6 bases). CDR1 and CDR2 (germline): SGHDT, YYEEEE. The CDR3 contains 14 residues. V was shortened by 0 bases and J by 2 bases, with 9 bases between the two germline ends. CDR3 DNA sequence: TGTGCCAGCAGCTTGGCAGGGGCCCCCTACGAGCAGTACTTC. Its protein product is CASSLAGAPYEQYF.

The chain carries TRBV30 and TRBJ1-1; D remains unclear. The V gene's germline CDR1 is GTSNPN and CDR2 SVGIG (reference sequence). Trimming took 8 bases from V and 1 from J, leaving 11 bases between them. CDR3 length equals 12 residues. The CDR3 DNA sequence: TGTGCCCGACAAAGGGAGAACACTGAAGCTTTCTTT. Protein sequence: CARQRENTEAFF.

This clone has a handful of counts. The chain has TRBV25-1 and TRBJ2-1; 8 bases fit TRBD1. The CDR3 is 18 amino acids. The germline CDR1 and CDR2 sequences are MGHDK and SYGVNS. V lost 1 base, J lost 0 bases, and 8 bases stayed unmatched. This CDR3 reads CASSESPGQGGSYNEQFF. The CDR3 DNA reads TGTGCCAGCAGTGAATCCCCCGGACAGGGAGGCTCCTACAATGAGCAGTTCTTC. Full variable domain (missing parts from reference TRBV25-1 and TRBJ2-1): EADIYQTPRYLVIGTGKKITLECSQTMGHDKMYWYQQDPGMELHLIHYSYGVNSTEKGDLSSESTVSRIRTEHFPLTLESARPSHTSQYLCASSESPGQGGSYNEQFFGPGTRLTVL.

This chain joins TRBV2 and TRBJ1-1, with D possibly TRBD1 on 5 matching bases. Trimming cost V 7 bases and J 8 bases, with 17 bases left between them. The CDR3 sequence is 13 residues long. Germline CDR1 reads SNHLY; CDR2 reads FYNNEI. CDR3 sequence reads: CASTGTTSGEAFF. The CDR3 DNA reads as TGTGCCAGCACGGGGACTACCAGTGGGGAAGCTTTCTTT.

This clone showed up just a few times. Here the CDR3 reads CASSYLYNEQFF. Here the CDR3 DNA reads TGTGCCAGCAGTTATCTATACAATGAGCAGTTCTTC. This chain uses TRBV2 with TRBJ2-1; D unresolved. Trimming left V 5 bases short and J 4 bases short, with 6 bases between. The CDR3 totals 12 residues. CDR1 is SNHLY and CDR2 is FYNNEI in the germline V gene.

The chain couples TRBV7-8 to TRBJ2-7; TRBD2 aligns across 7 bases. V lost 5 bases, J lost 5 bases, and 9 bases stayed unmatched. The CDR3 consists of 14 residues. Germline lookup yields CDR1 SGHVS and CDR2 FQNEAQ. As DNA, the CDR3 is TGTGCCAGCAGCCGGCGGGAGTCGTCTAACGAGCAGTACTTC. The encoded protein is CASSRRESSNEQYF.

The V gene is TRBV5-1, the J gene TRBJ1-1; D is unresolved. The CDR3 runs 13 residues. V was pared by 0 bases and J by 4 bases, with 7 bases between. In germline, CDR1 is SGHRS, CDR2 YFSETQ. CDR3 nucleotides: TGCGCCAGCAGCTTGGAAGGCTTCACTGAAGCTTTCTTT. It codes for CASSLEGFTEAFF.

This chain joins TRBV5-1 and TRBJ2-1; 11 bases align to TRBD2. CDR1 is SGHRS and CDR2 is YFSETQ in the germline V gene. With 6 bases clipped from V and 7 bases from J, the junction kept 15 bases outside the gene matches. This CDR3 comprises 17 residues. DNA of the CDR3: TGCGCCAGCACCAATCCCTCGCGGCTAGCGGGAGGAAATGAGCAGTTCTTC. Its protein product is CASTNPSRLAGGNEQFF.

This clone appeared many times. This chain links TRBV28 with TRBJ1-3; tentative D call: TRBD1 (5 bases). The V gene lost 3 bases and the J gene lost 2 bases, with 8 bases spanning the gap. Germline V gene lookup returns CDR1 MDHEN and CDR2 SYDVKM. The CDR3 loop spans 14 amino acids. The DNA for the CDR3 is TGTGCCAGCAGTTTCCCGACAGCTGGAAACACCATATATTTT. Protein: CASSFPTAGNTIYF.

The rearrangement joins TRBV7-2 to TRBJ1-3; TRBD1 agrees at 9 bases. V gave up 4 bases and J gave up 3 bases; unmatched junction bases: 4. This CDR3 comprises 15 residues. Germline V lookup: CDR1 SGHTA, CDR2 FQGNSA. CDR3 sequence reads: CASSSTGGFGNTIYF. For the CDR3, the DNA is TGTGCCAGCAGCTCCACAGGGGGCTTTGGAAACACCATATATTTT.

This chain connects TRBV4-3 to TRBJ2-7; 11 positions match TRBD2. Germline CDR1 LGHNA, CDR2 YSLEER. This CDR3 comprises 18 residues. The ends lost 1 base at V and 0 bases at J; junction bases unmatched: 8. The CDR3 reads CASSQGLAGGGRSYEQYF. CDR3 DNA: TGCGCCAGCAGCCAAGGTCTAGCGGGAGGTGGGCGCTCCTACGAGCAGTACTTC.

The chain combines TRBV5-1 with TRBJ2-1; D might be TRBD2 (6 bases). The germline V and J ends were trimmed by 1 base and 2 bases, with 10 bases remaining between them. CDR1 is SGHRS and CDR2 is YFSETQ in the germline V gene. The CDR3 is 15 amino acids. CDR3 amino acids: CASSLLADPYNEQFF. CDR3 in DNA: TGCGCCAGCAGCTTGTTAGCGGATCCCTACAATGAGCAGTTCTTC.

In its sample, this clone was seen a few times. The chain recombines TRBV2 with TRBJ1-1; D gene uncertain. The CDR3 runs to 14 residues. Germline V gene data show CDR1 as SNHLY and CDR2 as FYNNEI. V was cut by 7 bases and J by 2 bases, with 14 bases left in between. DNA for the CDR3: TGTGCCAGCAATCCAAGACTGGGAAACACTGAAGCTTTCTTT. Translating gives CASNPRLGNTEAFF.

The CDR3 DNA sequence: TGTGCCAGCAGCTTAACGTTAGCGGAGACCCAGTACTTC. It yields the protein CASSLTLAETQYF. The gene calls are TRBV7-3 and TRBJ2-5, with D perhaps matching TRBD2 (5 bases). CDR1 and CDR2 (germline): SGHTA, FQGTGA. V was cut by 0 bases and J by 5 bases, with 7 bases left in between. The CDR3 length is 13 residues.

The chain joins TRBV11-1 to TRBJ2-7, with TRBD2 as a possible D gene (7 bases). Germline V CDR1 and CDR2: SGHAT, FQDESV (reference sequence). This CDR3 spans 12 amino acids. Trimming took off 4 bases at V and 6 bases at J, with 10 bases between the two ends. Here the CDR3 DNA reads TGTGCCAGCAGCTCCCGGGGGGCCGAGCAGTACTTC. This codes for CASSSRGAEQYF.

The V call is TRBV6-5, the J call TRBJ2-7, with D tentatively TRBD1 (6 bases). Germline lookup yields CDR1 MNHEY and CDR2 SVGAGI. V dropped 6 bases and J dropped 0 bases, with 15 bases sitting between them. The CDR3 has 15 residues. The CDR3 region is CASSSAAGVSYEQYF. The DNA of the CDR3 is TGTGCCAGCAGCTCTGCGGCAGGGGTCTCCTACGAGCAGTACTTC.

The chain uses TRBV5-1 and TRBJ2-1; TRBD1 aligns across 9 bases. Germline CDR1 and CDR2: SGHRS and YFSETQ. This CDR3 has 17 residues. The junction had 6 bases not matched to a gene; V was cut back by 1 base and J by 1 base. CDR3 in DNA: TGCGCCAGCAGCTTGAACTACAGGGGGCAGTCCTACAATGAGCAGTTCTTC. It codes for CASSLNYRGQSYNEQFF. Variable domain in full (rest from reference TRBV5-1 and TRBJ2-1): KAGVTQTPRYLIKTRGQQVTLSCSPISGHRSVSWYQQTPGQGLQFLFEYFSETQRNKGNFPGRFSGRQFSNSRSEMNVSTLELGDSALYLCASSLNYRGQSYNEQFFGPGTRLTVL.

This clone was seen once. The same CDR3 also results from other DNA sequences found in this sample. The chain couples TRBV28 to TRBJ1-2, with D tentatively TRBD1 (5 bases). The CDR3 is made up of 13 amino acids. Trimming shortened V by 2 bases and J by 5 bases, and 9 bases separated the two germline ends. The germline CDR1 and CDR2 sequences are MDHEN and SYDVKM. The CDR3 protein is CASSLQGGYGYTF. The DNA for the CDR3 is TGTGCCAGCAGTTTACAGGGAGGATATGGCTACACCTTC.

This clone was seen a single time. The chain uses TRBV19 and TRBJ2-7; the match to TRBD2 covers 11 bases. The germline gives CDR1 LNHDA, CDR2 SQIVND (reference sequence). The CDR3 is 13 amino acids. V was clipped by 6 bases and J by 4 bases; unmatched bases: 2. The CDR3 nucleotides read TGTGCCAGTAGGTTAGCGGGAGGGTACGAGCAGTACTTC. It codes for CASRLAGGYEQYF.

This rearrangement joins TRBV30 to TRBJ1-3, with D hard to call. Trimming took off 4 bases at V and 2 bases at J, with 6 bases between the two ends. Germline CDR1 GTSNPN, CDR2 SVGIG (reference sequence). This CDR3 has 12 residues. The CDR3 DNA sequence: TGTGCCTGGAATATCGCTGGAAACACCATATATTTT. This encodes CAWNIAGNTIYF. The full variable domain, with the rest looked up from reference TRBV30 and TRBJ1-3, is SQTIHQWPATLVQPVGSPLSLECTVEGTSNPNLYWYRQAAGRGLQLLFYSVGIGQISSEVPQNLSASRPQDRQFILSSKKLLLSDSGFYLCAWNIAGNTIYFGEGSWLTVV.

The chain has TRBV10-3 and TRBJ1-1; D gene uncertain. The CDR3 is 11 amino acids. Trimming removed 8 bases at V and 8 bases at J, with 12 bases between. Germline V lookup: CDR1 ENHRY, CDR2 SYGVKD. The DNA for the CDR3 is TGTGCCATCCAGAATATAGGGGAAGCTTTCTTT. This codes for CAIQNIGEAFF.

The chain carries TRBV4-2 and TRBJ2-3, with D possibly TRBD2 on 5 matching bases. In germline, CDR1 is LGHNA, CDR2 YNFKEQ. V lost 2 bases, J lost 3 bases, and 9 bases lay in between. The length of the CDR3 is 14 residues. This chain's CDR3 is CASSQRIATDTQYF. The CDR3 DNA reads as TGTGCCAGCAGCCAACGGATAGCGACAGATACGCAGTATTTT.